This T cell receptor beta chain came from a study of cytomegalovirus exposure and HLA in healthy donors. 60 Vbeta and 13 Jbeta primers were used in PCR. Libraries were prepared by immunoSEQ multiplex PCR; TCRdb keeps only in-frame clonotypes and omits some of them. There are around 130,000 clones in the sample; over 70% occur only once, and roughly 1.5% lies in the top ten. V lost 7 bases to trimming and J lost 0 bases, with 7 bases between them. The CDR3 spans 12 residues. The V gene's germline CDR1 is SNHLY and CDR2 FYNNEI. On this clone itself: Antigen: not known.

Findings and caveats of the study: A link between a missense DCLRE1C variant and TCR beta V- and J-gene trimming emerged from a later analysis. Productive status was seen about 90% or about 30% of the time for most TCR beta V segments in an earlier analysis.

The TCR comes from a young woman in good health and CMV-seronegative. V usage is TRBV2 and J usage is TRBJ2-7, with D uncertain. The specimen was PBMCs. CDR3 residues: CASNLYSYEQYF. The CDR3 DNA reads TGTGCCAGCAACCTCTACTCCTACGAGCAGTACTTC. Using reference TRBV2 and TRBJ2-7 for the parts outside the CDR3, the full variable domain is EPEVTQTPSHQVTQMGQEVILRCVPISNHLYFYWYRQILGQKVEFLVSFYNNEISEKSEIFDDQFSVERPDGSNFTLKIRSTKLEDSAMYFCASNLYSYEQYFGPGTRLTVT.